Below are 30 T cell receptor beta chains sequenced from a single sample in a study of shared clonotypes between healthy human individuals. Profiled with immunoSEQ multiplex PCR; TCRdb holds only in-frame clones, not every one. The sample yields more than 2,000,000 clones, roughly 93% seen once. Sequences were obtained from naive CD4+ T cells from PBMCs. Regarding subset: CD45RA+ positively selected. The receptor source for this set is a man younger than 35 in good health. Some clones in this sample may be carry-over from other donors' samples.

The DNA of the CDR3 is TGTGCCAGCAGTTCCCGGGACAGGAGAAACTATGGCTACACCTTC. This gives the protein CASSSRDRRNYGYTF. This chain links TRBV28 with TRBJ1-2, with TRBD1 matching 8 bases. CDR1 MDHEN and CDR2 SYDVKM come from the germline V gene. The CDR3 loop spans 15 amino acids. The J segment lost 2 bases and the V segment lost 4 bases, leaving 6 bases of the junction unmatched.

The V gene is TRBV28, the J gene TRBJ1-5, with 9 bases aligning to TRBD1. This CDR3 comprises 15 residues. V shed 3 bases, J shed 6 bases, and the junction held 6 bases outside the gene matches. Germline assignment: CDR1 MDHEN and CDR2 SYDVKM. The DNA of the CDR3 is TGTGCCAGCAGTTTCGGGACAGGGTGGAGTCAGCCCCAGCATTTT. It specifies CASSFGTGWSQPQHF.

The chain joins TRBV6-6 to TRBJ2-6; the match to TRBD1 covers 12 bases. The CDR3 consists of 16 residues. V was pared by 6 bases and J by 2 bases, with 2 bases of the junction left unmatched. Germline V gene data show CDR1 as MNHNY and CDR2 as SVGAGI (reference sequence). The CDR3 sequence: CASRGQGAAGANVLTF. CDR3 nucleotide sequence: TGTGCCAGCAGGGGACAGGGGGCGGCTGGGGCCAACGTCCTGACTTTC.

The chain is built from TRBV25-1 and TRBJ2-2; D remains ambiguous. Per germline, CDR1 MGHDK and CDR2 SYGVNS. V dropped 2 bases and J dropped 4 bases, with 8 bases sitting between them. CDR3 length equals 14 residues. The CDR3 sequence is CASSEHLGTGELFF. The CDR3 DNA reads TGTGCCAGCAGTGAACACCTCGGCACCGGGGAGCTGTTTTTT.

The sample holds one count of this clone. The gene calls are TRBV12-5 and TRBJ1-1; D is possibly TRBD1 (5 bases). The CDR3 spans 12 residues. CDR1 and CDR2 (germline): LGHNT, FRNRAP. Trimming removed 1 base at V and 7 bases at J, with 7 bases between. In DNA, the CDR3 is TGTGCTAGTGGTTTGGCGACAGATGAAGCTTTCTTT. Translation: CASGLATDEAFF.

This CDR3 is CASSLTQGTGNNQPQHF. DNA for the CDR3: TGTGCCAGCAGTTTGACGCAGGGGACTGGAAACAATCAGCCCCAGCATTTT. This chain uses TRBV28 with TRBJ1-5; a weak D match, TRBD1 (6 bases). Per germline, CDR1 MDHEN and CDR2 SYDVKM. CDR3 length equals 17 residues. V lost 3 bases and J 3 bases, leaving 18 bases between the germline ends.

The V gene is TRBV6-4, the J gene TRBJ2-1; unclear D gene. Trimming removed 0 bases at V and 5 bases at J, with 8 bases between. The CDR3 runs to 14 residues. Germline V lookup: CDR1 MRHNA, CDR2 SNTAGT. The CDR3 protein is CASSDSWVNNEQFF. The CDR3 region has the DNA TGTGCCAGCAGTGACTCCTGGGTTAACAATGAGCAGTTCTTC.

In its sample, this clone was seen a few times. J is TRBJ1-1 and V is TRBV11-3; TRBD1 aligns across 7 bases. V shed 8 bases and J 1 base; nucleotides not matched to a gene: 7. CDR1 and CDR2 (germline): SGHNT, YENEEA. The CDR3 is 14 residues long. CDR3: CASPRDRANTEAFF. CDR3 nucleotides: TGTGCCAGCCCAAGAGACAGGGCGAACACTGAAGCTTTCTTT.

This sequence joins TRBV6-1 and TRBJ1-1; D uncertain. Germline values: CDR1 MNHNS, CDR2 SASEGT. The CDR3 length is 12 residues. V was shortened by 11 bases and J by 3 bases, with 13 bases between the two germline ends. The CDR3 protein is CAASQAYTEAFF. CDR3 nucleotides: TGTGCCGCGTCGCAGGCTTACACTGAAGCTTTCTTT.

This clone was seen only once. CDR3 sequence reads: CAISAWLGSQMDTDTQYF. The DNA for the CDR3 is TGTGCCATCAGTGCGTGGTTGGGCAGTCAGATGGACACAGATACGCAGTATTTT. The J gene is TRBJ2-3, the V gene TRBV10-3; the D is unclear. Trimming removed 4 bases at V and 2 bases at J, with 22 bases between. Germline V lookup: CDR1 ENHRY, CDR2 SYGVKD. The CDR3 loop spans 18 amino acids.

The gene calls are TRBV4-2 and TRBJ2-1; 7 bases align to TRBD2. V was pared by 1 base and J by 3 bases, with 9 bases of the junction left unmatched. The CDR3 sequence is 17 residues long. The V gene's germline CDR1 is LGHNA and CDR2 YNFKEQ. The CDR3 DNA follows: TGTGCCAGCAGCCAAGTAAGCGGGACTGATCTCTACAATGAGCAGTTCTTC. This encodes CASSQVSGTDLYNEQFF.

The chain employs TRBV7-2 and TRBJ1-1; TRBD1 agrees at 8 bases. After removal of 5 bases from V and 5 bases from J, the junction contained 7 bases not matched to a gene. The CDR3 is made up of 14 amino acids. Per germline, CDR1 SGHTA and CDR2 FQGNSA. The CDR3 region has the DNA TGTGCCAGCAGCGCCCTCAGGGGGCCAACTGAAGCTTTCTTT. This translates into CASSALRGPTEAFF. The full variable domain, in which reference TRBV7-2 and TRBJ1-1 provide the parts outside the CDR3, is GAGVSQSPSNKVTEKGKDVELRCDPISGHTALYWYRQSLGQGLEFLIYFQGNSAPDKSGLPSDRFSAERTGGSVSTLTIQRTQQEDSAVYLCASSALRGPTEAFFGQGTRLTVV.

V and J are TRBV29-1 and TRBJ2-3, with D uncertain. With 8 bases removed from V and 3 bases from J, the gap between germline ends came to 12 bases. The CDR3 runs to 12 residues. Germline CDR1 is SQVTM and CDR2 is ANQGSEA. The CDR3 here is CSSGWSTDTQYF. In nucleotides, the CDR3 is TGCAGCTCTGGGTGGTCAACAGATACGCAGTATTTT.

The chain combines TRBV28 with TRBJ1-1; 9 positions match TRBD1. V was pared by 6 bases and J by 4 bases, with 6 bases of the junction left unmatched. This CDR3 is 14 amino acids long. Germline V gene lookup returns CDR1 MDHEN and CDR2 SYDVKM. The CDR3 nucleotides are TGTGCCAGCAGAAACCGACAGGGGGGCACTGAAGCTTTCTTT. Residues: CASRNRQGGTEAFF.

The chain is built from TRBV7-2 and TRBJ2-1; TRBD2 agrees at 8 bases. The J segment lost 7 bases and the V segment lost 6 bases, leaving 17 bases of the junction unmatched. Germline values: CDR1 SGHTA, CDR2 FQGNSA. The CDR3 has 17 amino acids. The CDR3, as DNA: TGTGCCAGCAGTACCACGACTAGCGTGAACCTCTTGAATGAGCAGTTCTTC. It specifies CASSTTTSVNLLNEQFF.

In nucleotides, the CDR3 is TGTGCCAGCAGCCCGGGGTCGGGACTAGCGGGTGAGCAGTTCTTC. Residues: CASSPGSGLAGEQFF. This chain uses TRBV11-3 with TRBJ2-1, with 12 bases fitting TRBD2. Germline V lookup: CDR1 SGHNT, CDR2 YENEEA. The CDR3 runs 15 residues. Losses at the gene ends were 5 bases for V and 9 bases for J; bases not matched to a gene: 8.

Of note for this clone: The junction departs from germline at one end; a sequencing error may be responsible. The chain uses TRBV11-2 and TRBJ2-5, with D unclear. The germline V gene encodes CDR1 SGHAT and CDR2 FQNNGV. CDR3 length equals 14 residues. In DNA, the CDR3 is TGTGCCAGCAGCTTAGACCTCATTCAAGGGACCCAGTACTTC. This sequence encodes CASSLDLIQGTQYF.

Concerning this clone: The same CDR3 is also encoded by other DNA sequences in this sample. This chain links TRBV28 with TRBJ1-2; D is uncertain. The CDR3 spans 14 residues. Trimming removed 5 bases at V and 0 bases at J, with 10 bases between. The V gene's germline CDR1 is MDHEN and CDR2 SYDVKM. The CDR3 reads CASSRPHSNYGYTF. The CDR3 bases are TGTGCCAGCAGTCGCCCTCACTCTAACTATGGCTACACCTTC.

In regard to this clone: Other DNA sequences from this sample encode an identical CDR3 as well. J is TRBJ1-1 and V is TRBV28; D gene unclear. V lost 2 bases, J lost 1 base, and 5 bases lay in between. Germline CDR1 and CDR2: MDHEN and SYDVKM. The CDR3 sequence is 13 residues long. The CDR3: CASSLRGNTEAFF. The CDR3, as DNA: TGTGCCAGCAGTTTACGGGGGAACACTGAAGCTTTCTTT.

This clone has just one count. The chain is built from TRBV4-1 and TRBJ1-3, with a tentative D call TRBD1 (5 bases). Germline CDR1 and CDR2: MGHRA and YSYEKL. The V and J ends lost 1 base and 0 bases respectively, with 19 bases between them. This CDR3 is 19 amino acids long. CDR3 nucleotide sequence: TGCGCCAGCAGCCAAGTGTACCCAGTCCAGGGAATCTCTGGAAACACCATATATTTT. Translated: CASSQVYPVQGISGNTIYF.

The chain carries TRBV5-6 and TRBJ2-7; D gene unclear. Trimming removed 1 base at V and 1 base at J, with 6 bases between. The CDR3 covers 13 residues. The germline V gene encodes CDR1 SGHDT and CDR2 YYEEEE. The CDR3 DNA reads TGTGCCAGCAGCTTGTGGCAGTCCTACGAGCAGTACTTC. This translates into CASSLWQSYEQYF.

Written as DNA, the CDR3 is TGTGCCAGCAGCCTGACTAGCAACTCAGATACGCAGTATTTT. This translates into CASSLTSNSDTQYF. This chain links TRBV7-2 with TRBJ2-3; 7 nucleotides match TRBD2. The CDR3 is 14 amino acids. CDR1 is SGHTA and CDR2 is FQGNSA in the germline V gene. With V trimmed by 5 bases and J by 4 bases, 6 bases remained unmatched. Together with reference TRBV7-2 and TRBJ2-3, the CDR3 gives the full variable domain: GAGVSQSPSNKVTEKGKDVELRCDPISGHTALYWYRQSLGQGLEFLIYFQGNSAPDKSGLPSDRFSAERTGGSVSTLTIQRTQQEDSAVYLCASSLTSNSDTQYFGPGTRLTVL.

The CDR3 protein is CASRGPSVLAYEQYF. The CDR3 DNA is TGTGCCAGCAGGGGCCCCTCGGTCCTAGCCTACGAGCAGTACTTC. The rearrangement joins TRBV27 to TRBJ2-7; D unclear. Germline lookup yields CDR1 MNHEY and CDR2 SMNVEV (reference sequence). The V end was cut by 6 bases, the J end by 2 bases, with 17 bases between. The CDR3 totals 15 residues.

The rearrangement links TRBV7-2 to TRBJ2-5; 10 bases match TRBD2. The V segment lost 5 bases and the J segment 5 bases; nucleotides outside the gene matches: 8. The CDR3 sequence is 15 residues long. Germline V gives CDR1 SGHTA, CDR2 FQGNSA. CDR3 amino acids: CASSPRGGLAETQYF. CDR3 in DNA: TGTGCCAGCAGCCCCCGAGGGGGACTAGCGGAGACCCAGTACTTC.

This chain links TRBV7-6 with TRBJ1-3; TRBD1 matches at 7 bases. This CDR3 has 15 residues. V gave up 5 bases and J gave up 6 bases; unmatched junction bases: 10. Germline values: CDR1 SGHVS, CDR2 FNYEAQ. This CDR3 is CASSRGLGQLNTIYF. The CDR3 coding sequence is TGTGCCAGCAGCCGGGGGTTGGGACAGTTAAACACCATATATTTT.

Remarks on this clone: The same CDR3 also results from other DNA sequences found in this sample. The V gene is TRBV18, the J gene TRBJ2-1; 7 bases align to TRBD1. In germline, CDR1 is KGHSH, CDR2 LQKENI. Germline trimming cut 6 bases from V and 6 bases from J; bases unmatched to any gene: 11. The CDR3 covers 15 residues. CDR3 loop: CASSPRQGVGNEQFF. The CDR3 DNA reads TGTGCCAGCTCCCCCAGACAGGGAGTAGGCAATGAGCAGTTCTTC. Looking up the rest from reference TRBV18 and TRBJ2-1 gives the full variable domain: NAGVMQNPRHLVRRRGQEARLRCSPMKGHSHVYWYRQLPEEGLKFMVYLQKENIIDESGMPKERFSAEFPKEGPSILRIQQVVRGDSAAYFCASSPRQGVGNEQFFGPGTRLTVL.

The J gene is TRBJ1-1, the V gene TRBV5-1; D may be TRBD1 (6 bases). Germline V CDR1 and CDR2: SGHRS, YFSETQ. V was shortened by 4 bases and J by 3 bases, with 16 bases between the two germline ends. This CDR3 contains 15 residues. The CDR3 sequence is CASSLWAGEDTEAFF. The CDR3 coding sequence is TGCGCCAGCAGCCTATGGGCAGGGGAGGACACTGAAGCTTTCTTT.

CDR3 protein: CASRPTSGIGEQFF. CDR3 sequence (DNA): TGTGCCAGCAGACCGACTAGCGGGATAGGTGAGCAGTTCTTC. J is TRBJ2-1 and V is TRBV27; 11 bases align to TRBD2. Trimming at V came to 6 bases and at J to 9 bases, leaving 7 bases not matched to a gene. The CDR3 loop spans 14 amino acids. Germline V gives CDR1 MNHEY, CDR2 SMNVEV (reference sequence).

The chain recombines TRBV28 with TRBJ1-4, with 8 nucleotides matching TRBD1. The CDR3 extends over 14 amino acids. J gave up 10 bases and V 6 bases, and 10 bases lay outside the gene matches. CDR1 is MDHEN and CDR2 is SYDVKM in the germline V gene. CDR3 DNA sequence: TGTGCCAGCAGGCCTTACAGGGGGGGTGTAAAACTGTTTTTT. It encodes CASRPYRGGVKLFF. Filled out from reference TRBV28 and TRBJ1-4, the complete variable domain reads DVKVTQSSRYLVKRTGEKVFLECVQDMDHENMFWYRQDPGLGLRLIYFSYDVKMKEKGDIPEGYSVSREKKERFSLILESASTNQTSMYLCASRPYRGGVKLFFGSGTQLSVL.

The J gene is TRBJ1-2, the V gene TRBV5-4; D not resolved. Trimming took off 4 bases at V and 5 bases at J, with 15 bases between the two ends. The CDR3 has 14 residues. The V gene's germline CDR1 is SGHNT and CDR2 YYREEE (reference sequence). The chain's CDR3 is CASSLGGLQYGYTF. Written as DNA, the CDR3 is TGTGCCAGCAGCCTCGGCGGGCTACAGTATGGCTACACCTTC.